This TCR beta chain originates from a study of identical twins. The study, taken as a whole, reports: Cross-sectional statistics underpinned the conclusions; the same donors were not followed. Within cord blood, abundant beta clonotypes carried fewer insertions, but memory repertoires showed no such trend. Sharing of beta out-of-frame sequences by twins showed a weaker excess.

Concerning this clonotype: Its antigen is currently unknown.

V lost 9 bases and J 3 bases, leaving 9 bases between the germline ends. CDR1 and CDR2 from the germline V gene are WSHSY and SAAADI. The CDR3 runs to 12 residues. TCRdb reprocessed the 5' RACE reads with MiXCR, giving one entry per CDR3 protein. Among 400,000 to 600,000 distinct CDR3 sequences listed, around 20% were seen once. The data also belong to a second study, concerning yellow fever vaccine responses in identical twins.

The receptor was isolated from a woman aged 18-35 years in good health. The J gene is TRBJ2-1, the V gene TRBV10-2, with no clear D. Sequenced material: CD4+ T cells sorted from blood. CDR3 sequence reads: CASTDGYNEQFF. CDR3 nucleotide sequence: TGCGCCAGTACGGATGGCTACAATGAGCAGTTCTTC.